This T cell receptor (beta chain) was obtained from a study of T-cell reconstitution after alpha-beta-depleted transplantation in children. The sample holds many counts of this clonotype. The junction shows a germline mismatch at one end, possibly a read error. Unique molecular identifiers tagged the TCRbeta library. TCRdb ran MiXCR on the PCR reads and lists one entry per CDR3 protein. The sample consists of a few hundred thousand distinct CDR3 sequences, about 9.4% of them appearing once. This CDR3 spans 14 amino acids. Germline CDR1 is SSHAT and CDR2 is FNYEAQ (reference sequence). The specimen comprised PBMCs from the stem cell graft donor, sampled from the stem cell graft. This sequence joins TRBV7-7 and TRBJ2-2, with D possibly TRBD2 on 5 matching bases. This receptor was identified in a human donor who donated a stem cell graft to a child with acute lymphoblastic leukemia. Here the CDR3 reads CASSLSRGTGELFF. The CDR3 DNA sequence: TGTGCTAGCAGCTTAAGTCGAGGGACCGGGGAGCTGTTTTTT.